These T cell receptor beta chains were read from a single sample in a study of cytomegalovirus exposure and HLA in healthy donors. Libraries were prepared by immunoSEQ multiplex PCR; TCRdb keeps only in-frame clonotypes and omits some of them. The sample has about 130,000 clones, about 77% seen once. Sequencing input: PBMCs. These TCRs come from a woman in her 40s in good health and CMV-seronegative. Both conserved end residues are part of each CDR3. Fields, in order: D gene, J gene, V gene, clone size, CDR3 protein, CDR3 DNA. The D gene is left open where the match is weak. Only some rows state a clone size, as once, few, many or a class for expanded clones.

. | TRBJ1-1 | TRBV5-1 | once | CASSLQASNTEAFF | TGCGCCAGCAGCTTACAGGCCTCGAACACTGAAGCTTTCTTT
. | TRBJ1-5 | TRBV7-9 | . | CASSLTDAIGPQHF | TGTGCCAGCAGCCTCACAGACGCTATTGGGCCCCAGCATTTT
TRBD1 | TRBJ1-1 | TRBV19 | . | CASSARTGGEAFF | TGTGCCAGTAGTGCAAGGACAGGGGGTGAAGCTTTCTTT
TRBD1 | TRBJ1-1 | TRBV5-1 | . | CASSSGQGARRTEAFF | TGCGCCAGCAGCTCAGGACAGGGGGCGCGGCGGACTGAAGCTTTCTTT
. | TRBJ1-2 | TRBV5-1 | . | CASSLADSGVRGYTF | TGCGCCAGCAGCTTGGCGGACTCGGGGGTGAGAGGCTACACCTTC
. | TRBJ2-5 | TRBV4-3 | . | CASSQDSPGLVTQYF | TGCGCCAGCAGCCAAGATTCGCCAGGGCTAGTGACCCAGTACTTC
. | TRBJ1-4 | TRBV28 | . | CASSLWASGSTNEKLFF | TGTGCCAGCAGTTTATGGGCCTCAGGGTCAACTAATGAAAAACTGTTTTTT
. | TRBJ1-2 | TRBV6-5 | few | CASSYPSGGDYGYTF | TGTGCCAGCAGTTACCCCTCGGGGGGGGACTATGGCTACACCTTC
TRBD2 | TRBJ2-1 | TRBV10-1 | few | CASSYSGGSYNEQFF | TGCGCCAGTTCGTACAGCGGGGGCTCCTACAATGAGCAGTTCTTC
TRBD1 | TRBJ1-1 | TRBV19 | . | CASSRDRGKPEAFF | TGTGCCAGTAGTAGGGACAGGGGGAAGCCTGAAGCTTTCTTT
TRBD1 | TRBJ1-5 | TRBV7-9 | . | CASSLMGQGAGQPQHF | TGTGCCAGCAGCTTAATGGGACAGGGAGCAGGGCAGCCCCAGCATTTT
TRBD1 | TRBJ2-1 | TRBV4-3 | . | CASSRSDRDGSGEQFF | TGCGCCAGCAGCCGGTCAGACAGGGACGGTTCGGGTGAGCAGTTCTTC
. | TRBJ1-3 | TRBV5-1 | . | CASSSEVRNTIYF | TGCGCCAGCAGCTCAGAGGTCCGAAACACCATATATTTT